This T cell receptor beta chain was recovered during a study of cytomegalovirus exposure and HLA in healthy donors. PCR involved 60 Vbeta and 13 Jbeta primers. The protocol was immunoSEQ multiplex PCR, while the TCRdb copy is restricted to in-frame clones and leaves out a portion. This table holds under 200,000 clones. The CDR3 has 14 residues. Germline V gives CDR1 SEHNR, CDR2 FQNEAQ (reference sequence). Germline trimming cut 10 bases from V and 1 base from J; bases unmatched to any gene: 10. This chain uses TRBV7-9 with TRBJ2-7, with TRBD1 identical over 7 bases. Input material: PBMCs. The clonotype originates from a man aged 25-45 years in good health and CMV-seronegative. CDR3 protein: CAIGGTAFSYEQYF. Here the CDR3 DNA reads TGTGCCATCGGTGGGACAGCTTTTTCCTACGAGCAGTACTTC.